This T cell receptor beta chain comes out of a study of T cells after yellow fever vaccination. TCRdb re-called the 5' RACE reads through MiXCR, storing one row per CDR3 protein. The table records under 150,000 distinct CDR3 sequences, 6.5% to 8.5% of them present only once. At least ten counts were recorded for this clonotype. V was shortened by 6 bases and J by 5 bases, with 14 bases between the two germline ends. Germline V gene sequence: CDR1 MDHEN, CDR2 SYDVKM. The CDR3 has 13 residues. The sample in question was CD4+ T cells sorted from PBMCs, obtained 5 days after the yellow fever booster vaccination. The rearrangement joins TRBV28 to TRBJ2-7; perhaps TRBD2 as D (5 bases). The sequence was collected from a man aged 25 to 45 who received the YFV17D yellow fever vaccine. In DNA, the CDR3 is TGTGCCAGCAGGGCTCCTCCGGGGAACGAGCAGTACTTC. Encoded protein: CASRAPPGNEQYF.